The rows below give T cell receptor beta chains drawn from one sample of a study of identical twins. MiXCR, run by TCRdb on the 5' RACE reads, gives a single entry per CDR3 protein. The sample consists of roughly 700,000 distinct CDR3 sequences, around 8.3% of them appearing once. A further study also used this sample, focusing on yellow fever vaccine responses in identical twins.

Sequenced material: PBMCs. The source of these receptors is a woman between 18 and 29 years old in good health. Each CDR3 is given with its conserved first and last residue. A D gene is named only where the DNA matches it firmly. Only part of the rows carry a size: once, few, many, or a class if the clone is expanded.

j_gene,abundance,v_gene,d_gene,CDR3aa,CDR3nt
TRBJ2-2,NA,TRBV6-1,TRBD1,CASSAQGQLNTGELFF,TGTGCCAGCAGTGCCCAGGGACAGCTAAACACCGGGGAGCTGTTTTTT
TRBJ2-1,NA,TRBV20-1,TRBD2,CSAGPGGSSYNEQFF,TGCAGTGCTGGTCCTGGCGGGAGCTCCTACAATGAGCAGTTCTTC
TRBJ1-4,few,TRBV15,NA,CATSRESAGEEKLFF,TGTGCCACCAGCAGAGAGTCGGCAGGGGAAGAAAAACTGTTTTTT
TRBJ2-5,many,TRBV12-3/TRBV12-4,TRBD1,CASSPLGQGETQYF,TGTGCCAGCAGTCCGCTGGGACAGGGAGAGACCCAGTACTTC
TRBJ2-7,few,TRBV7-2,NA,CASSLVGTVNEQYF,TGTGCCAGCAGCTTAGTAGGGACGGTCAACGAGCAGTACTTC
TRBJ2-3,NA,TRBV28,NA,CASSSVLAASTDTQYF,TGTGCCAGCAGTTCCGTGCTGGCGGCTAGCACAGATACGCAGTATTTT
TRBJ2-1,few,TRBV5-1,NA,CASSPLLGRAWNEQFF,TGCGCCAGCAGCCCCCTTTTGGGAAGGGCGTGGAATGAGCAGTTCTTC
TRBJ2-4,NA,TRBV2,TRBD2,CASREGLAEIIQYF,TGTGCCAGCAGGGAAGGACTAGCGGAGATCATTCAGTACTTC
TRBJ2-5,few,TRBV12-3/TRBV12-4,TRBD1,CASSWTGGIETQYF,TGTGCCAGCAGTTGGACAGGGGGCATCGAGACCCAGTACTTC
TRBJ1-2,few,TRBV6-1,NA,CSTKRGTNYGYTF,TGTTCTACAAAAAGGGGAACCAACTATGGCTACACCTTC
TRBJ2-7,few,TRBV20-1,NA,CSARDIGRTAPIYEQYF,TGCAGTGCTAGAGATATCGGCAGGACAGCCCCCATCTACGAGCAGTACTTC
TRBJ2-2,few,TRBV20-1,TRBD2,CSAMREYSGELFF,TGCAGTGCTATGCGGGAGTACTCCGGGGAGCTGTTTTTT
TRBJ2-3,few,TRBV6-4,TRBD2,CASSDVAGGDTQYF,TGTGCCAGCAGTGACGTGGCGGGGGGAGATACGCAGTATTTT
TRBJ1-5,NA,TRBV15,NA,CATSVSAKAATNQPQHF,TGTGCCACCAGTGTCTCAGCTAAGGCAGCGACAAATCAGCCCCAGCATTTT
TRBJ2-1,NA,TRBV5-1,NA,CASSRGLVLDEQFF,TGCGCCAGCAGCAGGGGACTCGTCCTCGATGAGCAGTTCTTC
TRBJ1-1,NA,TRBV6-5,TRBD1,CASSLAGTVTEAFF,TGTGCCAGCAGTTTGGCCGGGACAGTCACTGAAGCTTTCTTT
TRBJ2-2,few,TRBV6-5,TRBD1,CASSYTDRDVDTGELFF,TGTGCCAGCAGTTACACCGACAGGGACGTGGACACCGGGGAGCTGTTTTTT
TRBJ2-1,NA,TRBV23-1,TRBD1,CASSRPDREVNEQFF,TGCGCCAGCAGTCGTCCCGACAGGGAAGTCAATGAGCAGTTCTTC
TRBJ2-4,NA,TRBV7-3,TRBD2,CASSLRARTSGAVVAKNIQYF,TGTGCCAGCAGCTTAAGGGCTCGGACTAGCGGGGCTGTTGTAGCCAAAAACATTCAGTACTTC
TRBJ2-7,many,TRBV5-1,TRBD2,CASSLDAGGTYEQYF,TGCGCCAGCAGCTTGGATGCGGGGGGGACATACGAGCAGTACTTC
TRBJ2-2,NA,TRBV18,NA,CASQDRANTGELFF,TGTGCCAGCCAAGACCGAGCGAACACCGGGGAGCTGTTTTTT
TRBJ1-6,NA,TRBV10-3,NA,CAISESPGYNSPLHF,TGTGCCATCAGTGAGTCTCCAGGGTATAATTCACCCCTCCACTTT
TRBJ2-1,few,TRBV20-1,TRBD1,CSAKGQSSYNEQFF,TGCAGTGCTAAGGGACAGAGCTCCTACAATGAGCAGTTCTTC
TRBJ1-6,few,TRBV6-5,NA,CASSYSQDPGPPLHF,TGTGCCAGCAGTTACTCCCAAGACCCGGGGCCACCCCTCCACTTT
TRBJ2-4,NA,TRBV4-2,TRBD2,CASSQGLAGAKNIQYF,TGTGCCAGCAGCCAAGGGCTAGCGGGAGCCAAAAACATTCAGTACTTC
TRBJ2-7,few,TRBV12-3/TRBV12-4,NA,CASSLPLGTYYEQYF,TGTGCCAGCAGTCTACCCCTGGGGACATACTACGAGCAGTACTTC
TRBJ2-7,NA,TRBV29-1,NA,CSVSRGHEQYF,TGCAGCGTTTCCAGGGGTCACGAGCAGTACTTC
TRBJ2-7,NA,TRBV23-1,TRBD1,CAENKDRATYEQYF,TGCGCCGAAAACAAGGACAGGGCAACGTACGAGCAGTACTTC
TRBJ2-1,NA,TRBV6-6,NA,CAIQLGVDEQFF,TGTGCCATCCAACTTGGAGTCGATGAGCAGTTCTTC
TRBJ2-3,NA,TRBV6-1,TRBD1,CASSRDRNTDTQYF,TGTGCCAGCAGTAGGGACAGGAACACAGATACGCAGTATTTT
TRBJ2-2,NA,TRBV5-1,NA,CASSLTIGQGGRTGELFF,TGCGCCAGCAGCTTGACTATAGGGCAGGGCGGACGGACCGGGGAGCTGTTTTTT
TRBJ2-1,few,TRBV7-3,TRBD1,CASSRRLTGSKNEQFF,TGTGCCAGCAGCCGACGCCTGACAGGGTCAAAAAATGAGCAGTTCTTC